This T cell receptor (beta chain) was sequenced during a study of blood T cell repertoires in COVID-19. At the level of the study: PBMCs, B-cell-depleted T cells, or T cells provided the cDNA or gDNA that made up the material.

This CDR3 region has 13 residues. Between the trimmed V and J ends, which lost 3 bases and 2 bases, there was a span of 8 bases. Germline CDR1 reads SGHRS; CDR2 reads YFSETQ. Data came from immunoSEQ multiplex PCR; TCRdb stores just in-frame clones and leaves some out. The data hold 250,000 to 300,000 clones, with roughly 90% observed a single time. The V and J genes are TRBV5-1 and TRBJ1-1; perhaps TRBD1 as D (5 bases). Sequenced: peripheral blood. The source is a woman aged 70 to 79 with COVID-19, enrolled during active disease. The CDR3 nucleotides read TGCGCCAGCAGCTCGGGGGTAAACACTGAAGCTTTCTTT. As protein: CASSSGVNTEAFF.